The 5 T cell receptor beta chains in this list originate from one sample, sequenced in a study of lung T cells in sarcoidosis with Löfgren's syndrome. TCRdb ran MiXCR on the reads and lists one entry per CDR3 protein. The table has 50,000 to 65,000 distinct CDR3 sequences, less than 25% seen once. Sequencing was carried out using CD4+ T cells from PBMCs. These TCRs come from a human donor with sarcoidosis (Löfgren's syndrome or another form), or a control subject (not recorded which).

At least ten counts were recorded for this clonotype. V gene TRBV28 combines with J gene TRBJ2-1, with 12 bases lining up with TRBD2. The V segment lost 7 bases and the J segment 4 bases; nucleotides outside the gene matches: 11. This CDR3 is 17 amino acids long. Per germline, CDR1 MDHEN and CDR2 SYDVKM. The CDR3 nucleotides read TGTGCCAGCACGTGGGCTAGCGGGAGGGGGGTGTACAATGAGCAGTTCTTC. Translated: CASTWASGRGVYNEQFF.

This clonotype has a handful of counts. Sequence at one end of the junction differs from germline and may be a read error. The chain joins TRBV28 to TRBJ2-2, with a tentative D call TRBD2 (5 bases). The CDR3 spans 13 residues. From germline, CDR1 is MDHEN and CDR2 SYDVKM. The CDR3 DNA sequence: TGTGCCAGCAGTCCCCGAAACACCGGGGAGCTGTCTTTT. Encoded protein: CASSPRNTGELSF.

Worth noting for this clonotype: A read error is likely, as this CDR3 ends without the conserved phenylalanine or tryptophan. This sequence joins TRBV7-9 and TRBJ2-3, with D possibly matching TRBD2 (6 bases). This CDR3 has 13 amino acids. With 5 bases removed from V and 5 bases from J, the gap between germline ends came to 11 bases. CDR1 SEHNR and CDR2 FQNEAQ come from the germline V gene (reference sequence). CDR3 DNA: TGTGCCAGCAGCCTGGACGGGGGAGATACGCAGTATTCT. Its protein is CASSLDGGDTQYS.

The V gene is TRBV18, the J gene TRBJ2-5; 7 nucleotides line up with TRBD1. Germline CDR1 is KGHSH and CDR2 is LQKENI. V lost 1 base to trimming and J lost 2 bases; unmatched junction nucleotides: 7. The CDR3 is 16 residues long. The CDR3 DNA reads TGTGCCAGCTCACCACTCGGGACAGCCATTCAAGAGACCCAGTACTTC. It specifies CASSPLGTAIQETQYF. The whole variable domain, remainder taken from reference TRBV18 and TRBJ2-5, is NAGVMQNPRHLVRRRGQEARLRCSPMKGHSHVYWYRQLPEEGLKFMVYLQKENIIDESGMPKERFSAEFPKEGPSILRIQQVVRGDSAAYFCASSPLGTAIQETQYFGPGTRLLVL.

This clonotype has a handful of counts. The V and J genes are TRBV28 and TRBJ1-2; D ambiguous. Trimming removed 8 bases at V and 4 bases at J, with 14 bases between. Looked up from germline, CDR1 is MDHEN and CDR2 is SYDVKM. CDR3 size: 13 residues. CDR3 coding DNA: TGTGCCAGCGCTACTGGGATGTTCTATGGCTACACCTTC. Its translation: CASATGMFYGYTF.